What follows are 2 T cell receptor beta chains derived from one specimen sequenced in a study of T cell responses to AZD1222 COVID-19 vaccine. The data were produced by immunoSEQ multiplex PCR, yet TCRdb's version contains in-frame clones alone and is incomplete. The sample lists 120,000 to 150,000 clones; roughly nine tenths were seen once. The sequencing used peripheral blood, collected 28 days after the second dose of the MenACWY control vaccine. These receptors all stem from an adult who received the MenACWY meningococcal vaccine as a control.

The chain recombines TRBV2 with TRBJ2-2; D is perhaps TRBD1 (6 bases). Trimming removed 8 bases at V and 3 bases at J, with 13 bases between. This CDR3 has 14 residues. CDR1 and CDR2 (germline): SNHLY, FYNNEI. The CDR3 here is CASRVAGDTGELFF. CDR3 nucleotides: TGTGCCAGCCGGGTGGCAGGGGACACCGGGGAGCTGTTTTTT. Combining the CDR3 with reference TRBV2 and TRBJ2-2 gives the whole variable domain EPEVTQTPSHQVTQMGQEVILRCVPISNHLYFYWYRQILGQKVEFLVSFYNNEISEKSEIFDDQFSVERPDGSNFTLKIRSTKLEDSAMYFCASRVAGDTGELFFGEGSRLTVL.

The chain couples TRBV4-1 to TRBJ1-2; no clear D gene. V gave up 0 bases and J gave up 2 bases, with 22 bases separating them. CDR3 length: 19 residues. In germline, CDR1 is MGHRA, CDR2 YSYEKL. The CDR3 DNA sequence: TGCGCCAGCAGCCAAGAATCCTGGAACAGCAAATCAGTCAACTATGGCTACACCTTC. Protein product: CASSQESWNSKSVNYGYTF.